This note documents a single T cell receptor (beta chain) sequence. Its target is unknown. The sample comes from a study of beta chain features in type 1 diabetes. Broader study findings: Any HLA effect on TCRB rearrangement was left unresolved by small sub-analyses.

CDR1 and CDR2 (germline): SGHVS, FQNEAQ. Deletions cut 3 bases from V and 2 bases from J, with 16 bases between. There are 16 residues in the CDR3. As every portion of the isolated RNA was reverse transcribed, the sequencing read expressed TCRB transcripts. Sequencing was performed with immunoSEQ multiplex PCR; in TCRdb, only in-frame clones are kept and a portion is missing. The table has under 450,000 clones, approximately 15% seen once. Specimen: naive CD4+ T cells from blood. V gene TRBV7-8 combines with J gene TRBJ2-5; D perhaps matches TRBD2 (7 bases). The sequence derives from a man younger than 45 in good health. CDR3 amino acids: CASSLAWGRGQETQYF. Written as DNA, the CDR3 is TGTGCCAGCAGCTTGGCGTGGGGGAGGGGGCAAGAGACCCAGTACTTC.